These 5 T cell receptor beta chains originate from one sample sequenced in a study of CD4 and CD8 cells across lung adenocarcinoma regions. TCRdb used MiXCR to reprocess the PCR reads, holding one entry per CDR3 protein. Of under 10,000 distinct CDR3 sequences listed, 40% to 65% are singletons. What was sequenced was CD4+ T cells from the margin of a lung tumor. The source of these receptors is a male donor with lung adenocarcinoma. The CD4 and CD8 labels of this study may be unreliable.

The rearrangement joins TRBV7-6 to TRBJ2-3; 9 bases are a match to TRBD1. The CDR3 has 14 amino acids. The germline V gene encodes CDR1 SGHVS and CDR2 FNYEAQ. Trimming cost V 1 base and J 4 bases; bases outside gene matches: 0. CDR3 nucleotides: TGTGCCAGCAGCTTAGGGGACAGGGCAGATACGCAGTATTTT. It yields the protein CASSLGDRADTQYF.

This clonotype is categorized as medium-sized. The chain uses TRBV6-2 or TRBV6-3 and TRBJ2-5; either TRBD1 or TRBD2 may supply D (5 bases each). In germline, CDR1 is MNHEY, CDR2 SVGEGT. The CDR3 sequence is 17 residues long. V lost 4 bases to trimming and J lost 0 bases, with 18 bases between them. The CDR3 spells CASSFVRDPMYQETQYF. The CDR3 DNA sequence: TGTGCCAGCAGTTTCGTGAGGGACCCTATGTACCAAGAGACCCAGTACTTC.

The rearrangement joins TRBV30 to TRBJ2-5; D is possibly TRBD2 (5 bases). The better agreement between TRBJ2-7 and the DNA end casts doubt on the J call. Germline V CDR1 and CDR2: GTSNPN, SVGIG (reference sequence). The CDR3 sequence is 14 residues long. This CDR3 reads CAWRPRGSIHEQYF. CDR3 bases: TGTGCCTGGAGACCCCGGGGTAGCATACACGAGCAGTACTTC.

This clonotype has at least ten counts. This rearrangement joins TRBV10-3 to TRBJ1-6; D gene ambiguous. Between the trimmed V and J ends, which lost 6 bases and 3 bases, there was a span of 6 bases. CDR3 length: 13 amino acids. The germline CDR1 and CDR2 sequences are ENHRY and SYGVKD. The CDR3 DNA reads TGTGCCATCAGGGGAAGCTATAATTCACCCCTCCACTTT. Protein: CAIRGSYNSPLHF.

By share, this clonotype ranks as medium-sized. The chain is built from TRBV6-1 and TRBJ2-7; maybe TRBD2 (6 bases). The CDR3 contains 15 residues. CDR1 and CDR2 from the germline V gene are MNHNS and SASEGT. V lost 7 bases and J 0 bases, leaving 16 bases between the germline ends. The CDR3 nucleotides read TGTGCCAGCACCCCCACTAGCCGGAGCTCCTACGAGCAGTACTTC. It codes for CASTPTSRSSYEQYF.